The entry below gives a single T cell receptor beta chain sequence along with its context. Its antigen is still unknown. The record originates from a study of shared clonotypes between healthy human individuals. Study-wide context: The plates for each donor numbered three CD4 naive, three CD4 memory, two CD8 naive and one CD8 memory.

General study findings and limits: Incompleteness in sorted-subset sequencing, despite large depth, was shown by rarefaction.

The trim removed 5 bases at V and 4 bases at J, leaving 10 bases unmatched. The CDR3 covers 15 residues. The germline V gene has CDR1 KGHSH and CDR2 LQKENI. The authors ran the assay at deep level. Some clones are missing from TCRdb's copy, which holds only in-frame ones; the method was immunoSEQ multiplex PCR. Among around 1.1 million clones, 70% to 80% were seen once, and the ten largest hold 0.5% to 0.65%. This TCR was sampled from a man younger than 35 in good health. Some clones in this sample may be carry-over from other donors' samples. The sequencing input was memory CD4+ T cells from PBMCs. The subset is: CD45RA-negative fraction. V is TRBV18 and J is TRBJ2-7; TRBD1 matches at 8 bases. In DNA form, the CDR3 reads TGTGCCAGCTCAGGATCCGACAGGGGCCTGTACGAGCAGTACTTC. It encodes CASSGSDRGLYEQYF. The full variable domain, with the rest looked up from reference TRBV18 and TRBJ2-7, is NAGVMQNPRHLVRRRGQEARLRCSPMKGHSHVYWYRQLPEEGLKFMVYLQKENIIDESGMPKERFSAEFPKEGPSILRIQQVVRGDSAAYFCASSGSDRGLYEQYFGPGTRLTVT.